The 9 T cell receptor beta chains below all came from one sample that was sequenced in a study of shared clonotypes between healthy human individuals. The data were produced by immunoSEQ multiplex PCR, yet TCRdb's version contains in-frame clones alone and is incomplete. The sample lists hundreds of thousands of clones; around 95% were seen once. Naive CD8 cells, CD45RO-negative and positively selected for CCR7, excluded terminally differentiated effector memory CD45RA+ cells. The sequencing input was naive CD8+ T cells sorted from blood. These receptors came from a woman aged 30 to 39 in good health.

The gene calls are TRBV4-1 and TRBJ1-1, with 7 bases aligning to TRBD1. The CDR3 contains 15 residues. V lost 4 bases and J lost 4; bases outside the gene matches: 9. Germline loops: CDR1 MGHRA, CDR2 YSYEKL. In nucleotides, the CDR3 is TGCGCCAGCAGCCGTGAACAGGGGCTGGGCACTGAAGCTTTCTTT. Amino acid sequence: CASSREQGLGTEAFF.

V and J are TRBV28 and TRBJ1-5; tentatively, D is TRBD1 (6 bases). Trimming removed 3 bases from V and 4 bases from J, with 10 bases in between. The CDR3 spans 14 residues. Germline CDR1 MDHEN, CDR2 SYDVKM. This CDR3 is CASSFYRDNQPQHF. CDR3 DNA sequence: TGTGCCAGCAGTTTCTACAGGGATAATCAGCCCCAGCATTTT.

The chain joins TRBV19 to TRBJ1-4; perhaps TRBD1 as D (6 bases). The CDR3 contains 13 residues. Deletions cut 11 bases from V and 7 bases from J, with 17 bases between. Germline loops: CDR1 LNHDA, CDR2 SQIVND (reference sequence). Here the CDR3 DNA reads TGTGCCTCCCGGGACACTTATTTTGAAAAACTGTTTTTT. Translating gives CASRDTYFEKLFF.

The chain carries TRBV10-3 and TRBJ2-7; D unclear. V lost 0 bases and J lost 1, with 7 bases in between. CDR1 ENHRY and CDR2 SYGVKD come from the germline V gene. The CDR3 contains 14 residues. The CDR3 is CAISESERSYEQYF. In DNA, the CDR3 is TGTGCCATCAGTGAGTCAGAGCGTTCCTACGAGCAGTACTTC.

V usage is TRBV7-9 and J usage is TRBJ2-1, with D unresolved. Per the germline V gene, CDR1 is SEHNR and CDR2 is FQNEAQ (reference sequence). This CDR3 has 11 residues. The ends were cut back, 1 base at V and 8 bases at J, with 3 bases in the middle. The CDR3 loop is CASSLVYEQFF. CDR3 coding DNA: TGTGCCAGCAGCTTAGTCTATGAGCAGTTCTTC.

CDR3 protein: CASSVAITTNEKLFF. The CDR3 DNA sequence: TGTGCCAGCAGCGTAGCTATAACAACTAATGAAAAACTGTTTTTT. V usage is TRBV9 and J usage is TRBJ1-4; the D is unclear. This CDR3 region has 15 residues. Germline lookup yields CDR1 SGDLS and CDR2 YYNGEE. V was cut by 0 bases and J by 0 bases, with 6 bases left in between. Full variable domain (outside the CDR3, taken from reference TRBV9 and TRBJ1-4): DSGVTQTPKHLITATGQRVTLRCSPRSGDLSVYWYQQSLDQGLQFLIQYYNGEERAKGNILERFSAQQFPDLHSELNLSSLELGDSALYFCASSVAITTNEKLFFGSGTQLSVL.

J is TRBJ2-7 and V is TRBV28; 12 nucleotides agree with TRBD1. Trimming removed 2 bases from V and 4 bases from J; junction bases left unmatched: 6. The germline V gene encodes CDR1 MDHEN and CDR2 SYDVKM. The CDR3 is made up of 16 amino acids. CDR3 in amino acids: CASSLRGQGAGYEQYF. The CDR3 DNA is TGTGCCAGCAGTTTAAGGGGACAGGGGGCCGGGTACGAGCAGTACTTC.

This CDR3 reads CASSLDMAGNYEQYF. Here the CDR3 DNA reads TGTGCCAGCAGCTTAGACATGGCAGGGAACTACGAGCAGTACTTC. This chain links TRBV11-2 with TRBJ2-7; tentatively, D is TRBD1 (5 bases). The CDR3 sequence is 15 residues long. V lost 0 bases and J lost 3, with 12 bases in between. The germline V gene encodes CDR1 SGHAT and CDR2 FQNNGV.

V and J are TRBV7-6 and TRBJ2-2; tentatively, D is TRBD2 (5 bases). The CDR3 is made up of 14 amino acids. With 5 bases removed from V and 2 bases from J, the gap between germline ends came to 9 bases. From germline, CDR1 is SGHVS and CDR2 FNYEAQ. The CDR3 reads CASSVLANTGELFF. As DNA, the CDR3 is TGTGCCAGCAGCGTTCTAGCAAACACCGGGGAGCTGTTTTTT.